Presented here are 26 T cell receptor beta chains from one specimen sequenced in a study of T-cell memory formation after mild COVID-19. TCRdb recomputed calls from the 5' RACE reads with MiXCR, one row per CDR3 protein. Of around 80,000 distinct CDR3 sequences in the sample, about 14% are singletons; the top ten hold 31%. The sample was PBMCs or a T cell subset sorted from them (not recorded which). The receptors originated from an adult woman who had mild COVID-19 (a few samples of this study predate the infection). Cell type and time point are not known.

This clonotype was recorded many times. The genes are TRBV12-3 or TRBV12-4 and TRBJ2-7, with D unresolved. This CDR3 is built from 11 residues. V was trimmed by 6 bases and J by 0 bases, leaving 3 bases between them. CDR3 sequence: CASSFSYEQYF. The CDR3 coding sequence is TGTGCCAGCAGCTTCTCCTACGAGCAGTACTTC.

The V gene is TRBV7-2, the J gene TRBJ2-2; D is unclear. The V and J ends lost 3 bases and 5 bases respectively, with 10 bases between them. The CDR3 consists of 14 residues. Germline-derived CDR1 and CDR2 are SGHTA and FQGNSA. Here the CDR3 reads CASSFGVGTGELFF. DNA of the CDR3: TGTGCCAGCAGCTTTGGTGTTGGGACCGGGGAGCTGTTTTTT. Full variable domain (remainder filled in from reference TRBV7-2 and TRBJ2-2): GAGVSQSPSNKVTEKGKDVELRCDPISGHTALYWYRQSLGQGLEFLIYFQGNSAPDKSGLPSDRFSAERTGGSVSTLTIQRTQQEDSAVYLCASSFGVGTGELFFGEGSRLTVL.

This clonotype was seen only a few times. The chain combines TRBV15 with TRBJ2-1, with a possible D match to TRBD2 (6 bases). Trimming removed 4 bases at V and 8 bases at J, with 12 bases between. Germline CDR1 reads LNHNV; CDR2 reads YYDKDF (reference sequence). CDR3 size: 13 residues. The CDR3: CATSTGGMDEQFF. The CDR3 coding sequence is TGTGCCACCAGCACCGGGGGAATGGATGAGCAGTTCTTC.

The table lists this clonotype with many counts. V gene TRBV7-9 combines with J gene TRBJ2-1, with 11 bases aligning to TRBD1. Germline CDR1 is SEHNR and CDR2 is FQNEAQ (reference sequence). The CDR3 runs 15 residues. Trimming removed 5 bases from V and 3 bases from J; junction bases left unmatched: 3. The CDR3 nucleotides are TGTGCCAGCAGCCCCGGGACAGGGGGCTACAATGAGCAGTTCTTC. This codes for CASSPGTGGYNEQFF.

This chain uses TRBV4-1 with TRBJ1-1; D is undetermined. CDR3 length: 13 amino acids. Trimming cost V 4 bases and J 5 bases, with 11 bases left between them. Looked up from germline, CDR1 is MGHRA and CDR2 is YSYEKL. In DNA, the CDR3 is TGCGCCAGCAGCCCTTCGGGGTGGACTGAAGCTTTCTTT. It encodes CASSPSGWTEAFF.

In its sample, this clonotype was seen a few times. The V gene is TRBV7-9, the J gene TRBJ1-5; TRBD1 agrees at 10 bases. The germline V gene has CDR1 SEHNR and CDR2 FQNEAQ (reference sequence). The CDR3 contains 23 residues. Trimming took 1 base from V and 0 from J; bases not matched to a gene: 21. The chain's CDR3 is CASSLDGGQGVPSTYYSNQPQHF. CDR3 in DNA: TGTGCCAGCAGCTTAGACGGCGGACAGGGGGTGCCCTCGACTTATTATAGCAATCAGCCCCAGCATTTT.

This clonotype turned up a few times. The V and J genes are TRBV29-1 and TRBJ2-7; D call uncertain. This CDR3 region has 13 residues. Trimming took 5 bases from V and 3 from J, leaving 14 bases between them. Per germline, CDR1 SQVTM and CDR2 ANQGSEA. The CDR3 region has the DNA TGCAGCGTTCTATACCTAGGAGACTACGAGCAGTACTTC. Its protein product is CSVLYLGDYEQYF.

V and J are TRBV5-1 and TRBJ2-1; TRBD2 might be the D (6 bases). This CDR3 has 13 amino acids. Trimming shortened V by 4 bases and J by 5 bases, and 10 bases separated the two germline ends. Germline values: CDR1 SGHRS, CDR2 YFSETQ. CDR3 sequence reads: CASSPGLNNEQFF. CDR3 DNA: TGCGCCAGCAGCCCGGGACTCAACAATGAGCAGTTCTTC.

This clonotype occurred a few times. V gene TRBV7-9 combines with J gene TRBJ1-2; no reliable D call. The CDR3 has 13 residues. Germline assignment: CDR1 SEHNR and CDR2 FQNEAQ (reference sequence). V was trimmed by 1 base and J by 7 bases, leaving 10 bases between them. The CDR3 region is CASSLVSGIGYTF. For the CDR3, the DNA is TGTGCCAGCAGCTTAGTCAGCGGTATTGGCTACACCTTC.

The rearrangement links TRBV27 to TRBJ1-1, with 7 bases lining up with TRBD1. The germline gives CDR1 MNHEY, CDR2 SMNVEV (reference sequence). V gave up 2 bases and J gave up 4 bases; unmatched junction bases: 1. The CDR3 has 13 residues. The CDR3 DNA follows: TGTGCCAGCAGTTTACAGGGGGTCACTGAAGCTTTCTTT. Its protein is CASSLQGVTEAFF.

Only a few counts were recorded for this clonotype. This chain connects TRBV5-1 to TRBJ1-1; no reliable D call. The CDR3 is made up of 14 amino acids. CDR1 is SGHRS, CDR2 YFSETQ, per germline. V lost 0 bases, J lost 1 base, and 7 bases lay in between. CDR3 sequence: CASSLENRNTEAFF. The DNA of the CDR3 is TGCGCCAGCAGCTTGGAGAACAGGAACACTGAAGCTTTCTTT.

This clonotype appeared a few times. This chain connects TRBV19 to TRBJ2-1, with D maybe TRBD2 (5 bases). Per the germline V gene, CDR1 is LNHDA and CDR2 is SQIVND (reference sequence). The CDR3 runs to 16 residues. The V end lost 3 bases, the J end lost 0 bases, and 12 bases lay between the germline ends. The CDR3: CASSISLASSYNEQFF. DNA for the CDR3: TGTGCCAGTAGTATCTCTCTAGCCAGCTCCTACAATGAGCAGTTCTTC.

V and J are TRBV27 and TRBJ2-7; D might be TRBD2 (7 bases). Trimming took 1 base from V and 2 from J, leaving 12 bases between them. CDR3 length equals 15 residues. Germline V gene data show CDR1 as MNHEY and CDR2 as SMNVEV (reference sequence). The CDR3 reads CASSLWGGSPYEQYF. CDR3 coding DNA: TGTGCCAGCAGTTTATGGGGGGGCAGCCCCTACGAGCAGTACTTC.

This clonotype was seen more than once but under ten times. The chain recombines TRBV7-9 with TRBJ1-1; unclear D gene. Germline V lookup: CDR1 SEHNR, CDR2 FQNEAQ (reference sequence). The length of the CDR3 is 11 residues. The V end was cut by 6 bases, the J end by 8 bases, with 10 bases between. The CDR3 loop reads CASRRIREAFF. CDR3 in DNA: TGTGCCAGCAGGCGGATCCGGGAAGCTTTCTTT.

This clonotype has only a few counts. This CDR3 reads CASRPLVGADNEQFF. In nucleotides, the CDR3 is TGTGCCAGCAGACCTCTTGTGGGAGCGGACAATGAGCAGTTCTTC. The rearrangement uses TRBV12-3 or TRBV12-4 and TRBJ2-1, with D possibly matching TRBD2 (5 bases). The CDR3 extends over 15 amino acids. Trimming removed 6 bases from V and 5 bases from J, with 17 bases in between.

In this sample, this clonotype turned up a few times. The chain has TRBV7-9 and TRBJ1-5; TRBD1 matches at 8 bases. Germline V gene data show CDR1 as SEHNR and CDR2 as FQNEAQ (reference sequence). The length of the CDR3 is 15 residues. V lost 5 bases and J lost 2; bases outside the gene matches: 5. CDR3 DNA sequence: TGTGCCAGCAGCCCGCAGGGGGCCGGCAATCAGCCCCAGCATTTT. This encodes CASSPQGAGNQPQHF.

V and J are TRBV7-2 and TRBJ1-2; a possible D gene is TRBD1 (5 bases). V lost 1 base, J lost 4 bases, and 10 bases lay in between. Germline CDR1 and CDR2: SGHTA and FQGNSA. This CDR3 region has 14 residues. CDR3 DNA: TGTGCCAGCAGCTTAGGGGGGATACCCTATGGCTACACCTTC. This gives the protein CASSLGGIPYGYTF.

This clonotype was detected only a few times. This CDR3 reads CASSQVRGRGSDTEAFF. Written as DNA, the CDR3 is TGCGCCAGCAGCCAAGTTCGGGGGCGAGGATCGGACACTGAAGCTTTCTTT. The chain recombines TRBV4-3 with TRBJ1-1; perhaps TRBD1 as D (6 bases). With 1 base removed from V and 3 bases from J, the gap between germline ends came to 18 bases. Germline V lookup: CDR1 LGHNA, CDR2 YSLEER. The CDR3 consists of 17 residues.

This clonotype was counted only a few times. The rearrangement uses TRBV11-3 and TRBJ2-7; D is unresolved. Trimming left V 3 bases short and J 7 bases short, with 7 bases between. Germline V gene data show CDR1 as SGHNT and CDR2 as YENEEA. The CDR3 runs to 11 residues. CDR3 nucleotides: TGTGCCAGCAGCTTCGGGTGGGAGCAGTACTTC. Amino acids: CASSFGWEQYF.

The chain joins TRBV29-1 to TRBJ1-1; 9 bases align to TRBD1. This CDR3 is built from 12 residues. Per the germline V gene, CDR1 is SQVTM and CDR2 is ANQGSEA. After removal of 7 bases from V and 7 bases from J, the junction contained 7 bases not matched to a gene. The CDR3 spells CSAVTGGGEAFF. DNA for the CDR3: TGCAGCGCTGTGACAGGGGGGGGTGAAGCTTTCTTT.

This clonotype was picked up a small number of times. The rearrangement links TRBV6-5 to TRBJ1-1; TRBD1 is a possible D gene (5 bases). CDR1 is MNHEY and CDR2 is SVGAGI in the germline V gene. The CDR3 length is 15 residues. V lost 2 bases, J lost 6 bases, and 16 bases lay in between. The DNA of the CDR3 is TGTGCCAGCAGTTACGGTTCAGACAGACTCCCTGAAGCTTTCTTT. Its protein is CASSYGSDRLPEAFF.

This clonotype occurred a few times. The CDR3 loop is CATSRQIQETQYF. Written as DNA, the CDR3 is TGTGCCACCAGCAGACAGATTCAAGAGACCCAGTACTTC. The chain is built from TRBV15 and TRBJ2-5; D not resolved. CDR3 length equals 13 residues. The germline CDR1 and CDR2 sequences are LNHNV and YYDKDF (reference sequence). The V end lost 2 bases, the J end lost 2 bases, and 6 bases lay between the germline ends.

This clonotype occurred a few times. V gene TRBV15 combines with J gene TRBJ2-3, with 7 bases lining up with TRBD1. The CDR3 extends over 15 amino acids. Per the germline V gene, CDR1 is LNHNV and CDR2 is YYDKDF (reference sequence). Trimming took 1 base from V and 3 from J; bases not matched to a gene: 4. This CDR3 reads CATSRGATGTDTQYF. The CDR3 nucleotides are TGTGCCACCAGCAGAGGGGCGACAGGGACAGATACGCAGTATTTT.

This clonotype was seen only a few times. The chain has TRBV9 and TRBJ2-5; 13 bases line up with TRBD2. CDR1 is SGDLS and CDR2 is YYNGEE in the germline V gene. There are 17 residues in the CDR3. Trimming at V came to 4 bases and at J to 5 bases, leaving 11 bases not matched to a gene. The CDR3 bases are TGTGCCAGCAGCCCTCAACTAGCGGGAGGGCCGGAGGAGACCCAGTACTTC. Amino acid sequence: CASSPQLAGGPEETQYF. Based on the CDR3 plus reference TRBV9 and TRBJ2-5, the full variable domain is DSGVTQTPKHLITATGQRVTLRCSPRSGDLSVYWYQQSLDQGLQFLIQYYNGEERAKGNILERFSAQQFPDLHSELNLSSLELGDSALYFCASSPQLAGGPEETQYFGPGTRLLVL.

CDR3 region: CASSREAGELFF. The CDR3 region has the DNA TGTGCCAGCAGTCGGGAGGCGGGGGAGCTGTTTTTT. The chain carries TRBV7-9 and TRBJ2-2; TRBD2 matches at 7 bases. The CDR3 runs 12 residues. Per germline, CDR1 SEHNR and CDR2 FQNEAQ (reference sequence). V dropped 6 bases and J dropped 8; count of bases not matched to a gene: 3. Looking up the rest from reference TRBV7-9 and TRBJ2-2 gives the full variable domain: DTGVSQNPRHKITKRGQNVTFRCDPISEHNRLYWYRQTLGQGPEFLTYFQNEAQLEKSRLLSDRFSAERPKGSFSTLEIQRTEQGDSAMYLCASSREAGELFFGEGSRLTVL.

V gene TRBV25-1 combines with J gene TRBJ2-1; D gene uncertain. The germline V gene encodes CDR1 MGHDK and CDR2 SYGVNS. V was pared by 6 bases and J by 4 bases, with 7 bases between. CDR3 length equals 12 residues. The CDR3 nucleotides read TGTGCCAGCAGGAAGGGATACAATGAGCAGTTCTTC. It codes for CASRKGYNEQFF.